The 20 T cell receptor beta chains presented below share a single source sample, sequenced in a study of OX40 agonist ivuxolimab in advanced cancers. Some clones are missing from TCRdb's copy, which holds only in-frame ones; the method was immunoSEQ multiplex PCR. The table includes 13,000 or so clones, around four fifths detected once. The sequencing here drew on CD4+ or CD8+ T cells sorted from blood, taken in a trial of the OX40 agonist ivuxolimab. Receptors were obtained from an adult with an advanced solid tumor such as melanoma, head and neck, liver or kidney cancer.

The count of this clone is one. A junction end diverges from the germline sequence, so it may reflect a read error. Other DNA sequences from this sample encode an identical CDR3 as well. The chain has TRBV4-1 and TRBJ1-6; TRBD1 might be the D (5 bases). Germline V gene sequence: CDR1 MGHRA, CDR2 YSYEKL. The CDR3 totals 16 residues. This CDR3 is CASSQGVASPKSPLHF. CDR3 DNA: TGTGCCAGCAGCCAAGGGGTTGCCAGTCCGAAATCACCCCTCCACTTT.

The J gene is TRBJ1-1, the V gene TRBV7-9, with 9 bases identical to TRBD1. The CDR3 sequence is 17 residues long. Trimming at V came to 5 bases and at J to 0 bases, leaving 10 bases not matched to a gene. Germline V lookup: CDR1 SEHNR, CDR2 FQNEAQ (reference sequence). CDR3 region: CASSPDRGSFMNTEAFF. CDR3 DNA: TGTGCCAGCAGCCCCGACAGGGGGTCATTCATGAACACTGAAGCTTTCTTT.

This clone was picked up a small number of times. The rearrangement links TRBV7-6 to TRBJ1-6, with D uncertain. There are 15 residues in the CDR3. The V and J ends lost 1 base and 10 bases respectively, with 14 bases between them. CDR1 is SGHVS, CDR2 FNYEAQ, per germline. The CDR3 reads CASSLEYSGQSPLHF. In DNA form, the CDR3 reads TGTGCCAGCAGCTTAGAATACAGCGGTCAATCACCCCTCCACTTT.

The CDR3 bases are TGTGCCACCAGCAGAGATTGGACAGGCAGGGGATTATACAATGAGCAGTTCTTC. It translates to CATSRDWTGRGLYNEQFF. The rearrangement joins TRBV15 to TRBJ2-1, with 7 bases that match TRBD1. The CDR3 runs 18 residues. From germline, CDR1 is LNHNV and CDR2 YYDKDF (reference sequence). V was clipped by 0 bases and J by 4 bases; unmatched bases: 12.

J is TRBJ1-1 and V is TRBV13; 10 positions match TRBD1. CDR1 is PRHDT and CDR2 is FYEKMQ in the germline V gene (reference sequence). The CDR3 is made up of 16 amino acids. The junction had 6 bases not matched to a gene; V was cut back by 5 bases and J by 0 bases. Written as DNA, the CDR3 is TGTGCCAGCAGCCAAAGGGACAGGGGAATGAACACTGAAGCTTTCTTT. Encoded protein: CASSQRDRGMNTEAFF.

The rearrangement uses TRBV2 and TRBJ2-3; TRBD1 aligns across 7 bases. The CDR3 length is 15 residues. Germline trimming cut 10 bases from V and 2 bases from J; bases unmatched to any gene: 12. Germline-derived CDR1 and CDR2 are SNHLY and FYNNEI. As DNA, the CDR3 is TGTGCCACTCTACTTGACAGGGCGTACACAGATACGCAGTATTTT. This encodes CATLLDRAYTDTQYF.

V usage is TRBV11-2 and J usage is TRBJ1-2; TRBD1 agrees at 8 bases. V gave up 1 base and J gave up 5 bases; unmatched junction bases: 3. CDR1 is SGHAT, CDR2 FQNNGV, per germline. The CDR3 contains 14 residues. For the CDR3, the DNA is TGTGCCAGCAGCTTAGGGCAGGGGGCGTATGGCTACACCTTC. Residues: CASSLGQGAYGYTF.

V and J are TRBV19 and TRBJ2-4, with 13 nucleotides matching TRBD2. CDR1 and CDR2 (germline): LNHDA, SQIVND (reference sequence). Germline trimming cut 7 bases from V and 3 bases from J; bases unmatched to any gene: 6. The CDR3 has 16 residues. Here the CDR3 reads CASTELAGGDKNIQYF. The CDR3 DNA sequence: TGTGCCAGTACCGAACTAGCGGGAGGGGACAAAAACATTCAGTACTTC.

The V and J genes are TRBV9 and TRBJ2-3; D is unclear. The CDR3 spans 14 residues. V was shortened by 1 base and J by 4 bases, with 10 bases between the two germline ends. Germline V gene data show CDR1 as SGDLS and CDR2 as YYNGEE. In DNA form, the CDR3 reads TGTGCCAGCAGCGTAAGTGGAGTAGCAGATACGCAGTATTTT. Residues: CASSVSGVADTQYF.

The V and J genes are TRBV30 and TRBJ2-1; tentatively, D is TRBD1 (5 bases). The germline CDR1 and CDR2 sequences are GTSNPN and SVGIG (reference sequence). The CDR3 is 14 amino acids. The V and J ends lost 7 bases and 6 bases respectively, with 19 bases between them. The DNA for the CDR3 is TGTGCCTCTGATCCGGACAATGCCCGCAATGAGCAGTTCTTC. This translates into CASDPDNARNEQFF.

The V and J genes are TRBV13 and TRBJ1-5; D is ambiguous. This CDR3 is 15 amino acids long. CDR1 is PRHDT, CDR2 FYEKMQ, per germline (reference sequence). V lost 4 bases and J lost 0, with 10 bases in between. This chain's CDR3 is CASSSTEYSNQPQHF. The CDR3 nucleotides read TGTGCCAGCAGCTCAACAGAATATAGCAATCAGCCCCAGCATTTT.

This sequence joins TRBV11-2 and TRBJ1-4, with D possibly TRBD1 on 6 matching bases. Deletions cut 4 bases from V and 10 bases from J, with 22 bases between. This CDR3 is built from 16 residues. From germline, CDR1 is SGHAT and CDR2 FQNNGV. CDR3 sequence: CASSSEAGSSTGKLFF. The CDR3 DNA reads TGTGCCAGCAGCTCAGAGGCCGGGTCCTCGACAGGAAAACTGTTTTTT.

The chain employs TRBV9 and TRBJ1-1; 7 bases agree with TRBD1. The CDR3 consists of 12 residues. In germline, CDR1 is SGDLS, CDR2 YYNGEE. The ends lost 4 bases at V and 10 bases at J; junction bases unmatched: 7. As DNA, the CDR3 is TGTGCCAGCAGCCAGACAGGGAAGTCAGCTTTCTTT. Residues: CASSQTGKSAFF. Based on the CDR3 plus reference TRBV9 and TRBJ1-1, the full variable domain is DSGVTQTPKHLITATGQRVTLRCSPRSGDLSVYWYQQSLDQGLQFLIQYYNGEERAKGNILERFSAQQFPDLHSELNLSSLELGDSALYFCASSQTGKSAFFGQGTRLTVV.

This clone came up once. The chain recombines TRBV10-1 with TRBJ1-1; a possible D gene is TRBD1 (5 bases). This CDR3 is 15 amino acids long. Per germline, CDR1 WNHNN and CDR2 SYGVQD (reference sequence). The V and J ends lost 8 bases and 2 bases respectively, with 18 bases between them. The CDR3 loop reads CASWGVDSSNTEAFF. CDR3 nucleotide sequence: TGCGCCAGCTGGGGGGTAGACTCTTCAAACACTGAAGCTTTCTTT.

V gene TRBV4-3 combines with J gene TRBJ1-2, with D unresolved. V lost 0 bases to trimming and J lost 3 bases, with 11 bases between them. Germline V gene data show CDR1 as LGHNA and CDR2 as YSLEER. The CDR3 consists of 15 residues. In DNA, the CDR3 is TGCGCCAGCAGCCAAGATCAGTCAGGATACTATGGCTACACCTTC. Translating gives CASSQDQSGYYGYTF.

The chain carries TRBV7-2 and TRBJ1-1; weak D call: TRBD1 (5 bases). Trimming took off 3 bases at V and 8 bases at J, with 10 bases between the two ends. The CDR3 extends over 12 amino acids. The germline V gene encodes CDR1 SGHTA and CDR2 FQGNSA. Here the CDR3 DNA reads TGTGCCAGCAGCTTGGGGCGGACGGAAGCTTTCTTT. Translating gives CASSLGRTEAFF.

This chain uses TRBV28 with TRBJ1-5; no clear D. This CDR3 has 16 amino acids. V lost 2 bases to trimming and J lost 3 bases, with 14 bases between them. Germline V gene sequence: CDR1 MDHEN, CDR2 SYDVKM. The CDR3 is CASSLARRQDNQPQHF. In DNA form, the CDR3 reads TGTGCCAGCAGTTTAGCCCGAAGACAAGACAATCAGCCCCAGCATTTT.

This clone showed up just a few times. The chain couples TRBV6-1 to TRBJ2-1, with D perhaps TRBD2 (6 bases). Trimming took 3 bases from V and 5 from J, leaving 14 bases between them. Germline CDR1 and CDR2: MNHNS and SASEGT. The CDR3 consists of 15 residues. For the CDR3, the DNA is TGTGCCAGCAGTGAGCCTGGGAGGAAAAACAATGAGCAGTTCTTC. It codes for CASSEPGRKNNEQFF.

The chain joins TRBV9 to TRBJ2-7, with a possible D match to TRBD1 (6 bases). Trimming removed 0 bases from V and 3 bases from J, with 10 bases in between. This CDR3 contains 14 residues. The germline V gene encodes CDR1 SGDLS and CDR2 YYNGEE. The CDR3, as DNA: TGTGCCAGCAGCGTAGGACAGGCGGGCTACGAGCAGTACTTC. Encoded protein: CASSVGQAGYEQYF.

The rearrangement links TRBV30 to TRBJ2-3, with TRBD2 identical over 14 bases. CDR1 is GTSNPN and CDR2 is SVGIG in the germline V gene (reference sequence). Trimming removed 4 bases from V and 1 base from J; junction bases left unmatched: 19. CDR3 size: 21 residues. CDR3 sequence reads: CAWTVAYPGLAGEYGTDTQYF. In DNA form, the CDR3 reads TGTGCCTGGACGGTCGCTTATCCGGGACTAGCGGGAGAATACGGCACAGATACGCAGTATTTT.